These 26 T cell receptor beta chains originate from one sample sequenced in a study of blood T cells in healthy people across ages (dated by TCRdb to the mid-2010s). Libraries were made using 5' RACE. The sequencing machine was an Illumina HiSeq 2500. A second 7 to 11 cycle PCR used a sample-barcoded 5' primer and a J-beta primer mix. Using fastp trimming at Q25 and MiXCR clonotype assembly, TCRdb reanalyzed the public sequencing data and kept in-frame beta chains. Entries that share a CDR3 protein sequence are merged under the most common genes and DNA. This sample gives about 970,000 distinct CDR3 sequences in total; roughly half of them show up just once. The ten largest account for about 20% of the sample. The sample comprised blood. The receptors shown here come from a woman aged 60-70 years in good health.

The genes are TRBV27 and TRBJ2-5, with a tentative D call TRBD1 (6 bases). Germline V gene lookup returns CDR1 MNHEY and CDR2 SMNVEV (reference sequence). CDR3 length equals 16 residues. V gave up 5 bases and J gave up 5 bases, with 21 bases separating them. The CDR3 loop is CASSPTWTVRRETQYF. As DNA, the CDR3 is TGTGCCAGCAGTCCAACCTGGACAGTCCGAAGGGAGACCCAGTACTTC.

A few counts support this clonotype. CDR3 DNA sequence: TGTGCCAGCAGTGCCCCGTCTAGGCTCGGGAAAGAGACCCAGTACTTC. It specifies CASSAPSRLGKETQYF. The chain combines TRBV28 with TRBJ2-5; a weak D match, TRBD2 (5 bases). Germline values: CDR1 MDHEN, CDR2 SYDVKM. V lost 5 bases and J lost 3, with 19 bases in between. This CDR3 is 16 amino acids long.

V usage is TRBV7-2 and J usage is TRBJ2-3, with 8 bases fitting TRBD2. Germline V gives CDR1 SGHTA, CDR2 FQGNSA. CDR3 size: 16 residues. The V gene end was trimmed by 2 bases and the J gene end by 2 bases; junction bases not matched to a gene: 6. CDR3 region: CASSLIGTSPTDTQYF. The CDR3 DNA reads TGTGCCAGCAGCTTAATCGGGACTAGTCCCACAGATACGCAGTATTTT. The full variable domain, in which reference TRBV7-2 and TRBJ2-3 provide the parts outside the CDR3, is GAGVSQSPSNKVTEKGKDVELRCDPISGHTALYWYRQSLGQGLEFLIYFQGNSAPDKSGLPSDRFSAERTGGSVSTLTIQRTQQEDSAVYLCASSLIGTSPTDTQYFGPGTRLTVL.

Of note for this clonotype: The junction does not match germline at one end; this may be a read error. The chain couples TRBV29-1 to TRBJ2-2; TRBD2 might be the D (6 bases). This CDR3 spans 10 amino acids. Germline V gene lookup returns CDR1 SQVTM and CDR2 ANQGSEA. The CDR3 sequence is CSVEYGGLFF. In DNA, the CDR3 is TGCAGCGTTGAATACGGGGGGCTGTTTTTT.

This clonotype was detected many times. The gene calls are TRBV5-6 and TRBJ2-7; 7 positions match TRBD1. Germline V lookup: CDR1 SGHDT, CDR2 YYEEEE. The V segment lost 2 bases and the J segment 2 bases; nucleotides outside the gene matches: 7. This CDR3 comprises 15 residues. The CDR3 is CASSFPGQTAYEQYF. In DNA, the CDR3 is TGTGCCAGCAGCTTCCCGGGACAGACGGCCTACGAGCAGTACTTC.

This clonotype was detected a few times. This chain connects TRBV29-1 to TRBJ2-3, with 7 bases lining up with TRBD2. The CDR3 spans 14 residues. The J segment lost 4 bases and the V segment lost 4 bases, leaving 8 bases of the junction unmatched. Germline CDR1 SQVTM, CDR2 ANQGSEA. This CDR3 reads CSVGFVGGPDTQYF. In DNA, the CDR3 is TGCAGCGTTGGGTTCGTGGGAGGGCCAGATACGCAGTATTTT.

This clonotype was seen only a few times. V gene TRBV11-2 combines with J gene TRBJ2-3, with TRBD2 matching 10 bases. Germline V lookup: CDR1 SGHAT, CDR2 FQNNGV. J lost 7 bases, V lost 5 bases, and 12 bases had no gene match. CDR3 length: 16 amino acids. CDR3 in amino acids: CASSHRTSGGGNTQYF. CDR3 in DNA: TGTGCCAGCAGCCACCGGACTAGCGGAGGTGGGAATACGCAGTATTTT.

The CDR3 DNA is TGCAGCGCCCGCCAAGGGGACACCGGGGAGCTGTTTTTT. It specifies CSARQGDTGELFF. The J gene is TRBJ2-2, the V gene TRBV29-1; possibly TRBD1 for D (5 bases). Trimming stripped 7 bases from V and 3 bases from J, with 12 bases between. Germline V gene data show CDR1 as SQVTM and CDR2 as ANQGSEA. The CDR3 sequence is 13 residues long.

V usage is TRBV15 and J usage is TRBJ2-5; 8 nucleotides match TRBD2. V was pared by 1 base and J by 3 bases, with 13 bases of the junction left unmatched. Germline loops: CDR1 LNHNV, CDR2 YYDKDF (reference sequence). This CDR3 contains 18 residues. CDR3 region: CATSRGSQSGTSKETQYF. The CDR3, as DNA: TGTGCCACCAGCAGAGGGAGCCAATCCGGGACTAGTAAAGAGACCCAGTACTTC. Drawing the rest from reference TRBV15 and TRBJ2-5, the complete variable domain is DAMVIQNPRYQVTQFGKPVTLSCSQTLNHNVMYWYQQKSSQAPKLLFHYYDKDFNNEADTPDNFQSRRPNTSFCFLDIRSPGLGDTAMYLCATSRGSQSGTSKETQYFGPGTRLLVL.

This clonotype was counted once. V gene TRBV7-2 combines with J gene TRBJ2-7, with a possible D match to TRBD1 (6 bases). This CDR3 spans 13 amino acids. Trimming removed 8 bases at V and 3 bases at J, with 14 bases between. Looked up from germline, CDR1 is SGHTA and CDR2 is FQGNSA. The CDR3 bases are TGTGCCAGCCGCCTTCAGGGGAACTACGAGCAGTACTTC. It translates to CASRLQGNYEQYF.

The gene calls are TRBV4-1 and TRBJ2-4; 9 bases agree with TRBD1. The J segment lost 3 bases and the V segment lost 4 bases, leaving 7 bases of the junction unmatched. CDR1 is MGHRA and CDR2 is YSYEKL in the germline V gene. There are 16 residues in the CDR3. The CDR3 DNA sequence: TGCGCCAGCAGCCCCTGGGGGACAGGGAGCAAAAACATTCAGTACTTC. It yields the protein CASSPWGTGSKNIQYF.

CDR3 coding DNA: TGCGCCAGCAGCCAAGCCGTCCCGTACGAGCAGTACTTC. Translated: CASSQAVPYEQYF. This chain links TRBV4-1 with TRBJ2-7; D uncertain. CDR3 length equals 13 residues. Between the trimmed V and J ends, which lost 1 base and 4 bases, there was a span of 8 bases. The germline CDR1 and CDR2 sequences are MGHRA and YSYEKL.

This clonotype appeared a few times. The chain combines TRBV24-1 with TRBJ1-2, with a weak D call TRBD1 (6 bases). V gave up 2 bases and J gave up 7 bases, with 16 bases separating them. CDR3 length: 15 amino acids. Germline CDR1 and CDR2: KGHDR and SFDVKD. The CDR3 nucleotides are TGTGCCACCAGTGATTCTGGGGGCCGTCGAGGTGGCTACACCTTC. Its protein is CATSDSGGRRGGYTF.

V usage is TRBV7-9 and J usage is TRBJ2-5, with TRBD1 identical over 9 bases. The J call is in doubt because the DNA end fits TRBJ2-7 better. CDR3 length: 16 amino acids. The germline V gene encodes CDR1 SEHNR and CDR2 FQNEAQ (reference sequence). CDR3 in DNA: TGTGCCAGCAGCTACGGAGGGACAGGGAGTTTTGTCGAGCAGTACTTC. This encodes CASSYGGTGSFVEQYF.

The CDR3 DNA reads as TGTGCCACCAGCAGGGGTTACCAAGAGACCCAGTACTTC. This translates into CATSRGYQETQYF. The V gene is TRBV15, the J gene TRBJ2-5; D gene unclear. V shed 3 bases and J shed 0 bases, with 5 bases lying between them. The CDR3 contains 13 residues. Germline CDR1 and CDR2: LNHNV and YYDKDF (reference sequence).

The V call is TRBV20-1, the J call TRBJ2-7, with 8 bases aligning to TRBD2. CDR3 length equals 15 residues. Germline CDR1 and CDR2: DFQATT and SNEGSKA (reference sequence). J lost 6 bases, V lost 0 bases, and 10 bases had no gene match. The CDR3 sequence: CSARDLAGPLGEQYF. In nucleotides, the CDR3 is TGCAGTGCTAGAGATTTAGCGGGACCTCTCGGCGAGCAGTACTTC.

The V call is TRBV5-1, the J call TRBJ2-1; D is tentatively TRBD1 or TRBD2 (6 bases each). The DNA end is a closer match to TRBJ2-7, so the J assignment may be wrong. CDR3 length equals 16 residues. Germline CDR1 and CDR2: SGHRS and YFSETQ. The CDR3: CASSLEEGGDSYEQYF. CDR3 DNA sequence: TGCGCCAGCAGCTTGGAAGAGGGGGGTGATAGCTACGAGCAGTACTTC.

This clonotype has just a few counts. This chain uses TRBV29-1 with TRBJ2-4, with D uncertain. Germline V gene data show CDR1 as SQVTM and CDR2 as ANQGSEA. This CDR3 contains 10 residues. Trimming took 4 bases from V and 9 from J, leaving 7 bases between them. The CDR3: CSVVDSIQYF. The CDR3 bases are TGCAGCGTTGTAGATAGCATTCAGTACTTC.

The rearrangement links TRBV27 to TRBJ2-1, with TRBD1 matching over 8 bases. The J segment lost 8 bases and the V segment lost 1 base, leaving 4 bases of the junction unmatched. The CDR3 is 14 residues long. Germline V gene sequence: CDR1 MNHEY, CDR2 SMNVEV (reference sequence). As DNA, the CDR3 is TGTGCCAGCAGTTTATTTTACAGGGGGGATGAGCAGTTCTTC. It encodes CASSLFYRGDEQFF.

This clonotype was seen just once. This chain uses TRBV7-6 with TRBJ2-5; D tentatively fits TRBD1 or TRBD2 (6 bases each). V was clipped by 4 bases and J by 5 bases, with 20 bases between them. This CDR3 contains 16 residues. Germline values: CDR1 SGHVS, CDR2 FNYEAQ. The CDR3 region is CASSSPRYGGSETQYF. Written as DNA, the CDR3 is TGTGCCAGCAGCTCCCCGCGGTACGGGGGCAGTGAGACCCAGTACTTC. Based on the CDR3 plus reference TRBV7-6 and TRBJ2-5, the full variable domain is GAGVSQSPRYKVTKRGQDVALRCDPISGHVSLYWYRQALGQGPEFLTYFNYEAQQDKSGLPNDRFSAERPEGSISTLTIQRTEQRDSAMYRCASSSPRYGGSETQYFGPGTRLLVL.

The chain combines TRBV6-5 with TRBJ2-3, with D maybe TRBD2 (7 bases). Germline values: CDR1 MNHEY, CDR2 SVGAGI. Trimming pared 4 bases from V and 7 bases from J, leaving 15 bases between. There are 14 residues in the CDR3. The CDR3 DNA is TGTGCCAGCAGTTTCGGGGAGGGGGATCATACGCAGTATTTT. This codes for CASSFGEGDHTQYF.

CDR3 sequence (DNA): TGCAGTGCTAGAGTATGGACTAGCGGGCTAGCGTATACGCAGTATTTT. Translating it yields CSARVWTSGLAYTQYF. The chain employs TRBV20-1 and TRBJ2-3; 11 bases agree with TRBD2. This CDR3 contains 16 residues. J gave up 7 bases and V 1 base, and 10 bases lay outside the gene matches. In germline, CDR1 is DFQATT, CDR2 SNEGSKA (reference sequence).

The chain carries TRBV4-1 and TRBJ2-1; 7 positions match TRBD2. The CDR3 extends over 16 amino acids. Trimming took 1 base from V and 1 from J; bases not matched to a gene: 4. Germline lookup yields CDR1 MGHRA and CDR2 YSYEKL. The CDR3 DNA follows: TGCGCCAGCAGCCAAGTTGGCGGGAGATCCTACAATGAGCAGTTCTTC. It specifies CASSQVGGRSYNEQFF.

The rearrangement links TRBV4-3 to TRBJ2-5, with 7 bases matching TRBD2. The J call could be wrong; TRBJ2-1 is a better fit for the DNA end. CDR3 length: 15 residues. The germline V gene encodes CDR1 LGHNA and CDR2 YSLEER. This chain's CDR3 is CASSPGRAVMETQFF. In DNA, the CDR3 is TGCGCCAGCAGCCCAGGGAGGGCCGTAATGGAGACCCAGTTCTTC.

This chain joins TRBV20-1 and TRBJ2-7; 9 bases agree with TRBD2. CDR3 length: 15 residues. CDR1 DFQATT and CDR2 SNEGSKA come from the germline V gene (reference sequence). Germline trimming cut 1 base from V and 6 bases from J; bases unmatched to any gene: 10. CDR3 amino acids: CSARGFRGRAGEQYF. Written as DNA, the CDR3 is TGCAGTGCTAGAGGATTTCGCGGGAGGGCCGGCGAGCAGTACTTC.

V gene TRBV27 combines with J gene TRBJ2-3, with TRBD2 matching 7 bases. Germline values: CDR1 MNHEY, CDR2 SMNVEV (reference sequence). J was trimmed by 1 base and V by 0 bases; bases with no gene match: 4. CDR3 length equals 16 residues. The CDR3 loop reads CASSLSRLAGTDTQYF. As DNA, the CDR3 is TGTGCCAGCAGTTTATCGAGGCTAGCGGGCACAGATACGCAGTATTTT.